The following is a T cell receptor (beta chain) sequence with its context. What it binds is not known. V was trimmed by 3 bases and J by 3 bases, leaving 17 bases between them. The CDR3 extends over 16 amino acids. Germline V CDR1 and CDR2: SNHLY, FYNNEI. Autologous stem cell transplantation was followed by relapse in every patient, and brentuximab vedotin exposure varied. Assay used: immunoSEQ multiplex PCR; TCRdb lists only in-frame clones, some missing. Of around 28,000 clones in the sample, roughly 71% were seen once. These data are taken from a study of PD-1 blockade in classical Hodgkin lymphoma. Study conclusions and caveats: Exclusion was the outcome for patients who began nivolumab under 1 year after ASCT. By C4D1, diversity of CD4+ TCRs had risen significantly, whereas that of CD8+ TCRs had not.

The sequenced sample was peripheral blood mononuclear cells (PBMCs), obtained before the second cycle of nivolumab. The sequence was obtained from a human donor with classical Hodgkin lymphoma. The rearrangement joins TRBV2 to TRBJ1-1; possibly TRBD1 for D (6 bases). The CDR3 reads CASSDFGARGDTEAFF. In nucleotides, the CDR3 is TGTGCCAGCAGTGATTTTGGCGCCAGGGGCGACACTGAAGCTTTCTTT.